Listed below are T cell receptor beta chains from one sample, sequenced in a study of cytomegalovirus exposure and HLA in healthy donors. Repertoires were generated with immunoSEQ multiplex PCR, while TCRdb's copy carries only in-frame clones and drops some. The listing contains some 96,000 clones. Material for sequencing was PBMCs. These receptors were collected from a woman aged 25 to 39 in good health and CMV-seronegative. Both conserved end residues are part of each CDR3. Each record gives: D gene, J gene, V gene, CDR3 DNA, CDR3 protein. D genes are given only for firm matches.

D: TRBD1; J: TRBJ1-2; V: TRBV15; DNA: TGTGCCACCAGCAGAGATATGGCAGGGGGCACGGGAGGCTACACCTTC; CDR3: CATSRDMAGGTGGYTF
D: TRBD2; J: TRBJ2-1; V: TRBV5-1; DNA: TGCGCCAGCAGCTTCGGTACTAGCGGGGGGCCCCCTTCTATCTATGAGCAGTTCTTC; CDR3: CASSFGTSGGPPSIYEQFF
D: .; J: TRBJ2-1; V: TRBV19; DNA: TGTGCCAGAGTCGTAATCGGGGGAAACTCCTACAATGAGCAGTTCTTC; CDR3: CARVVIGGNSYNEQFF
D: TRBD2; J: TRBJ2-5; V: TRBV6-5; DNA: TGTGCCAGCAGTTACTCAAGCGGGGACCGGGAGACCCAGTACTTC; CDR3: CASSYSSGDRETQYF
D: TRBD1; J: TRBJ1-2; V: TRBV5-1; DNA: TGCGCCAGCAGCCCCGGGACAGGGGGCGATGGCTACACCTTC; CDR3: CASSPGTGGDGYTF
D: .; J: TRBJ2-5; V: TRBV7-3; DNA: TGTGCCAGCAGCCCAACAGGGTTGCAAGAGACCCAGTACTTC; CDR3: CASSPTGLQETQYF
D: .; J: TRBJ2-1; V: TRBV7-3; DNA: TGTGCCAGCAGCTTAAGAGGGGACAACTACAATGAGCAGTTCTTC; CDR3: CASSLRGDNYNEQFF
D: TRBD1; J: TRBJ1-2; V: TRBV7-2; DNA: TGTGCCAGCAGTTACTATGACAGGGGGTTGCGTGGCTACACCTTC; CDR3: CASSYYDRGLRGYTF
D: .; J: TRBJ1-4; V: TRBV15; DNA: TGTGCCACCAGCTTCGGACTGAATGAAAAACTGTTTTTT; CDR3: CATSFGLNEKLFF
D: .; J: TRBJ1-2; V: TRBV6-5; DNA: TGTGCCAGCAGTTACTTTACCTCGGATGGCTACACCTTC; CDR3: CASSYFTSDGYTF
D: TRBD2; J: TRBJ2-7; V: TRBV6-1; DNA: TGTGCCAGCAGTGAAAAACTGGGGAGGGCCTACGAGCAGTACTTC; CDR3: CASSEKLGRAYEQYF
D: .; J: TRBJ1-4; V: TRBV19; DNA: TGTGCCAGTAGTGGACCAGGGTGGGATGAAAAACTGTTTTTT; CDR3: CASSGPGWDEKLFF
D: .; J: TRBJ2-7; V: TRBV7-2; DNA: TGTGCCAGCAGCCTGGGGGCTAGTTCGGATTTTCACTACGAGCAGTACTTC; CDR3: CASSLGASSDFHYEQYF